One and the same sample provided the 3 T cell receptor beta chains below, sequenced in a study of cytomegalovirus exposure and HLA in healthy donors. The PCR had 60 Vbeta and 13 Jbeta primers. The table came from immunoSEQ multiplex PCR; TCRdb's copy has only in-frame clones and leaves some out. This table holds 85,000 to 110,000 clones, 66% found once. Sequencing used PBMCs. The receptors stem from a woman in her forties or fifties in good health and CMV-seronegative.

The V call is TRBV19, the J call TRBJ2-5; 10 bases are a match to TRBD2. J lost 2 bases, V lost 6 bases, and 3 bases had no gene match. Germline V gene sequence: CDR1 LNHDA, CDR2 SQIVND (reference sequence). This CDR3 contains 14 residues. The DNA for the CDR3 is TGTGCCAGTAGGAGTAGCGGGGGGCAAGAGACCCAGTACTTC. Protein sequence: CASRSSGGQETQYF.

V and J are TRBV12-5 and TRBJ2-7; D perhaps matches TRBD1 (5 bases). V gave up 1 base and J gave up 5 bases, with 12 bases separating them. This CDR3 region has 14 residues. Germline CDR1 LGHNT, CDR2 FRNRAP. The chain's CDR3 is CASGLGQGLDEQYF. The CDR3 nucleotides are TGTGCTAGTGGTTTGGGGCAGGGATTGGACGAGCAGTACTTC.

There are a few counts of this clone. The chain is built from TRBV4-3 and TRBJ1-1, with D unresolved. V was pared by 4 bases and J by 0 bases, with 18 bases between. Germline V gene data show CDR1 as LGHNA and CDR2 as YSLEER. There are 17 residues in the CDR3. The CDR3 reads CASSLYFTGILNTEAFF. CDR3 sequence (DNA): TGCGCCAGCAGCCTTTATTTCACGGGGATTCTGAACACTGAAGCTTTCTTT.